This TCR beta chain is from a study of resident and recirculating memory T cells in vitiligo. Across the study: The samples were homogenized without cell sorting before genomic DNA extraction. Notes on the study in general: Sequences differed between biopsy sites and patients, suggesting private specificity.

In germline, CDR1 is SGHTA, CDR2 FQGNSA. V lost 6 bases to trimming and J lost 4 bases; unmatched junction nucleotides: 11. CDR3 length: 15 amino acids. The data were produced by immunoSEQ multiplex PCR, yet TCRdb's version contains in-frame clones alone and is incomplete. Of around 40,000 clones listed, around 90% are singletons. Stability required unchanged lesions during the previous 6 months. Comments on this clone: What it binds is not known.

The sequence came from a male donor with vitiligo. Sequencing used blood. V gene TRBV7-2 combines with J gene TRBJ1-2, with 7 nucleotides matching TRBD1. The CDR3: CASSTGTAQFYGYTF. Written as DNA, the CDR3 is TGTGCCAGCAGTACCGGGACAGCCCAGTTCTATGGCTACACCTTC.